A single sample gave rise to the 8 T cell receptor beta chains below, sequenced in a study of blood T cell repertoires in COVID-19. The data were produced by immunoSEQ multiplex PCR, yet TCRdb's version contains in-frame clones alone and is incomplete. The table lists 140,000 or so clones, about 87% of them singletons. Source material: peripheral blood. These receptors were collected from a woman in her 50s with acute or convalescent COVID-19.

V gene TRBV6-5 combines with J gene TRBJ2-7; D perhaps matches TRBD2 (6 bases). The ends were cut back, 6 bases at V and 1 base at J, with 13 bases in the middle. The CDR3 consists of 14 residues. Germline-derived CDR1 and CDR2 are MNHEY and SVGAGI. CDR3 sequence reads: CASRNSGRSYEQYF. The CDR3 DNA follows: TGTGCCAGCAGGAACTCAGGGAGGTCCTACGAGCAGTACTTC.

This clone was recorded a few times. The gene calls are TRBV19 and TRBJ1-1; no firm D call. From germline, CDR1 is LNHDA and CDR2 SQIVND (reference sequence). V lost 3 bases to trimming and J lost 1 base, with 9 bases between them. CDR3 length equals 14 residues. The CDR3 nucleotides are TGTGCCAGTAGTATGCCCGGGGAGAACACTGAAGCTTTCTTT. Residues: CASSMPGENTEAFF.

The V call is TRBV19, the J call TRBJ2-7; TRBD2 matches at 14 bases. Unmatched junction bases numbered 8, after V lost 6 bases and J lost 4 bases. CDR3 length equals 16 residues. The V gene's germline CDR1 is LNHDA and CDR2 SQIVND (reference sequence). CDR3 in DNA: TGTGCCAGTAGATCTACCGGGACTAGCGGGGGTTACGAGCAGTACTTC. This codes for CASRSTGTSGGYEQYF.

The rearrangement links TRBV2 to TRBJ1-6, with 8 bases identical to TRBD1. CDR1 and CDR2 (germline): SNHLY, FYNNEI. The CDR3 contains 14 residues. The junction had 5 bases not matched to a gene; V was cut back by 4 bases and J by 9 bases. The CDR3 region is CASSGDRSGSPLHF. Written as DNA, the CDR3 is TGTGCCAGCAGTGGGGACAGGTCGGGTTCACCCCTCCACTTT.

V usage is TRBV6-5 and J usage is TRBJ2-7; D is possibly TRBD2 (5 bases). This CDR3 has 13 residues. Germline lookup yields CDR1 MNHEY and CDR2 SVGAGI. The V end lost 5 bases, the J end lost 1 base, and 9 bases lay between the germline ends. CDR3 amino acids: CASSTLESYEQYF. The CDR3 nucleotides read TGTGCCAGCAGTACACTAGAATCCTACGAGCAGTACTTC.

The chain combines TRBV9 with TRBJ2-2; D is unclear. This CDR3 is 15 amino acids long. V lost 0 bases to trimming and J lost 0 bases, with 6 bases between them. Per germline, CDR1 SGDLS and CDR2 YYNGEE. CDR3 loop: CASSVASANTGELFF. CDR3 sequence (DNA): TGTGCCAGCAGCGTAGCCAGCGCGAACACCGGGGAGCTGTTTTTT.

The CDR3 nucleotides are TGTGCCAGCAGCGTAGGGGCAGGGACAGGTAGCAATCAGCCCCAGCATTTT. This codes for CASSVGAGTGSNQPQHF. The chain recombines TRBV9 with TRBJ1-5; 8 positions match TRBD1. This CDR3 spans 17 amino acids. After removal of 0 bases from V and 0 bases from J, the junction contained 5 bases not matched to a gene. From germline, CDR1 is SGDLS and CDR2 YYNGEE.

This chain uses TRBV3-1 (or the pseudogene TRBV3-2) with TRBJ2-2; D not certain. Germline loops: CDR1 LGHDT, CDR2 YNNKEL (reference sequence). V was trimmed by 6 bases and J by 0 bases, leaving 11 bases between them. There are 15 residues in the CDR3. DNA of the CDR3: TGTGCCAGCAGTCCCCCGGTCCCGAACACCGGGGAGCTGTTTTTT. Residues: CASSPPVPNTGELFF.